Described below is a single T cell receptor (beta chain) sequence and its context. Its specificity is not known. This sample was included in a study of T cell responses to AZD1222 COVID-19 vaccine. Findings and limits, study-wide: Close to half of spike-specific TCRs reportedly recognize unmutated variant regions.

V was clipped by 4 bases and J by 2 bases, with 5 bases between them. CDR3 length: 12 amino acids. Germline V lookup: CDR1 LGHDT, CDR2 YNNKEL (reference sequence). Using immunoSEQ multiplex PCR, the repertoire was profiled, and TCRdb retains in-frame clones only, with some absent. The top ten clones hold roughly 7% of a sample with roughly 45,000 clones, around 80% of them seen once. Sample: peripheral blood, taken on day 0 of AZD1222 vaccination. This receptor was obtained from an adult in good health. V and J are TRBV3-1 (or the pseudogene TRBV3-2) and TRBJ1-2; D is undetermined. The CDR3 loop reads CASSPGNYGYTF. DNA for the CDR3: TGTGCCAGCAGCCCTGGGAACTATGGCTACACCTTC.